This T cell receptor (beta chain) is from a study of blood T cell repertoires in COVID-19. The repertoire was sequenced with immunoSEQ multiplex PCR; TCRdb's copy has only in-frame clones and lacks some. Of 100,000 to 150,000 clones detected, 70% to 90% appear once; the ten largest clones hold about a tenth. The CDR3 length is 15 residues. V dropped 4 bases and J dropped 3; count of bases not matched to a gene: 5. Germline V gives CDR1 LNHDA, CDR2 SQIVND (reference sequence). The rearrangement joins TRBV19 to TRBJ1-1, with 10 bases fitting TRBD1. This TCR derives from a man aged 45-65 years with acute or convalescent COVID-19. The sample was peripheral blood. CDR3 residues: CASSKTGTGDTEAFF. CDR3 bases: TGTGCCAGTAGTAAAACCGGGACAGGGGACACTGAAGCTTTCTTT.